This T cell receptor beta chain was recovered during a study of shared clonotypes between healthy human individuals. Looking at the study overall: Three plates each covered CD4 naive and memory; CD8 naive two, CD8 memory one. Study findings and constraints: For sorted subsets, rarefaction showed incomplete sequencing despite large depth.

Germline V gene data show CDR1 as GTSNPN and CDR2 as SVGIG (reference sequence). The V gene lost 2 bases and the J gene lost 4 bases, with 6 bases spanning the gap. The CDR3 totals 13 residues. Genomic DNA (from each subset) was split evenly across several immunoSEQ plates. In the authors' methods: ImmunoSEQ gave junction-only sequences without quality scores, so filtering differed. Some clones are missing from TCRdb's copy, which holds only in-frame ones; the method was immunoSEQ multiplex PCR. From that table come the V and J calls and clone size; the DNA was used to work out D and trimming. The table has 550,000 to 700,000 clones, 60% to 75% seen once. Concerning this clone itself: The antigen is undetermined.

The sequence came from a woman aged 30 to 39 in good health. The sample taken for sequencing was memory CD4+ T cells sorted from blood. The sample's subset: CD45RA-negative fraction. The V gene is TRBV30, the J gene TRBJ1-6; the D is unclear. The CDR3 loop reads CAWSLEYNSPLHF. The CDR3 nucleotides read TGTGCCTGGAGTCTGGAGTATAATTCACCCCTCCACTTT.